One sample yielded the 28 T cell receptor beta chains listed below, sequenced in a study of T cells in Graves' hyperthyroidism and ophthalmopathy. RNA transcripts were the template for amplifying TCR beta CDR3 regions. First-round RT-PCR of the TCR CDR3 relied on the HTBI primer set. TCRdb analysed the multiplex PCR reads with MiXCR anew, one entry per CDR3 protein. The sample lists roughly 250,000 distinct CDR3 sequences, about 14% occurring once. Sequencing was performed on blood. These receptors came from a woman aged 35 to 49 with Graves' hyperthyroidism that later progressed to Graves' ophthalmopathy.

This clonotype was seen at least ten times. V is TRBV6-1 and J is TRBJ1-1; 9 bases are shared with TRBD1. The CDR3 runs to 15 residues. With V trimmed by 5 bases and J by 4 bases, 8 bases remained unmatched. Germline CDR1 and CDR2: MNHNS and SASEGT. CDR3 sequence (DNA): TGTGCCAGCAGTCAACAGGGGGCGCGGGGCACTGAAGCTTTCTTT. Its translation is CASSQQGARGTEAFF.

In its sample, this clonotype was seen many times. This rearrangement joins TRBV29-1 to TRBJ2-5; D uncertain. Per the germline V gene, CDR1 is SQVTM and CDR2 is ANQGSEA. Trimming cost V 2 bases and J 4 bases, with 11 bases left between them. The CDR3 covers 13 residues. CDR3 nucleotide sequence: TGCAGCGTTGAAATCGCTCCCACAGAGACCCAGTACTTC. Translation gives CSVEIAPTETQYF. Drawing the rest from reference TRBV29-1 and TRBJ2-5, the complete variable domain is SAVISQKPSRDICQRGTSLTIQCQVDSQVTMMFWYRQQPGQSLTLIATANQGSEATYESGFVIDKFPISRPNLTFSTLTVSNMSPEDSSIYLCSVEIAPTETQYFGPGTRLLVL.

This clonotype was seen only a few times. The chain employs TRBV27 and TRBJ2-5; TRBD2 matches at 11 bases. After removal of 4 bases from V and 4 bases from J, the junction contained 8 bases not matched to a gene. Germline V lookup: CDR1 MNHEY, CDR2 SMNVEV (reference sequence). The CDR3 contains 16 residues. The CDR3 loop is CASSSRLAGRGETQYF. CDR3 sequence (DNA): TGTGCCAGCAGTTCGCGACTAGCGGGAAGAGGAGAGACCCAGTACTTC.

This clonotype was picked up many times. The chain carries TRBV28 and TRBJ1-5; D is unclear. The germline CDR1 and CDR2 sequences are MDHEN and SYDVKM. The CDR3 spans 14 residues. The ends were cut back, 1 base at V and 7 bases at J, with 11 bases in the middle. Here the CDR3 DNA reads TGTGCCAGCAGTTTATCTTCCGGGAGCCAGCCCCAGCATTTT. Translating it yields CASSLSSGSQPQHF.

This clonotype was found a few times. The chain combines TRBV29-1 with TRBJ1-5; 9 bases agree with TRBD1. CDR1 is SQVTM and CDR2 is ANQGSEA in the germline V gene. V dropped 7 bases and J dropped 7; count of bases not matched to a gene: 8. The CDR3 totals 13 residues. CDR3 DNA: TGCAGCGGGGGGACAGGGCCAGGCCAGCCCCAGCATTTT. This encodes CSGGTGPGQPQHF.

This clonotype showed up many times. The J gene is TRBJ2-5, the V gene TRBV28, with D unresolved. The V gene lost 7 bases and the J gene lost 0 bases, with 15 bases spanning the gap. This CDR3 spans 15 amino acids. Germline assignment: CDR1 MDHEN and CDR2 SYDVKM. The DNA of the CDR3 is TGTGCCAGCACCTATTCTCATCCGTACCAAGAGACCCAGTACTTC. Translating it yields CASTYSHPYQETQYF.

The rearrangement joins TRBV7-2 to TRBJ2-3, with TRBD2 identical over 12 bases. V shed 5 bases and J 3 bases; nucleotides not matched to a gene: 12. This CDR3 has 18 amino acids. Germline loops: CDR1 SGHTA, CDR2 FQGNSA. The DNA for the CDR3 is TGTGCCAGCAGCCCGCTAGCGGGAGGGCCGATTAATACAGATACGCAGTATTTT. This gives the protein CASSPLAGGPINTDTQYF.

There are many counts of this clonotype. The genes are TRBV6-1 and TRBJ2-1; TRBD1 aligns across 10 bases. This CDR3 region has 15 residues. Trimming removed 4 bases from V and 4 bases from J; junction bases left unmatched: 4. Germline-derived CDR1 and CDR2 are MNHNS and SASEGT. This CDR3 reads CASSGPGQGYNEQFF. The CDR3 coding sequence is TGTGCCAGCAGTGGACCGGGACAGGGGTACAATGAGCAGTTCTTC.

This clonotype was seen repeatedly, ten times or more. The gene calls are TRBV12-3 or TRBV12-4 and TRBJ1-4; the match to TRBD1 covers 9 bases. The ends lost 9 bases at V and 8 bases at J; junction bases unmatched: 10. The CDR3 is 14 residues long. The CDR3 DNA is TGTGCCAGTTCTAACAGGGGGCGACAGGAAAAACTGTTTTTT. Translation gives CASSNRGRQEKLFF.

This clonotype was seen just once. A much bigger clone sits one base away, suggesting this may be a read error. The missing conserved phenylalanine or tryptophan at the end of this CDR3 makes a read error likely. The chain combines TRBV30 with TRBJ2-1; TRBD2 aligns across 11 bases. The CDR3 spans 12 residues. V lost 5 bases, J lost 7 bases, and 1 base stayed unmatched. CDR1 GTSNPN and CDR2 SVGIG come from the germline V gene (reference sequence). In DNA form, the CDR3 reads TGTGCCTGGTCTAGCGGGAGGAATGAGCAGTTCTCC. Translating it yields CAWSSGRNEQFS.

This clonotype was recorded many times. The gene calls are TRBV27 and TRBJ2-7; D could derive from TRBD1 or TRBD2 (5 bases each). The CDR3 has 15 residues. Germline V gene data show CDR1 as MNHEY and CDR2 as SMNVEV (reference sequence). Trimming took 4 bases from V and 1 from J, leaving 14 bases between them. The chain's CDR3 is CASSWGSYRSYEQYF. CDR3 sequence (DNA): TGTGCCAGCAGTTGGGGGTCTTACCGATCCTACGAGCAGTACTTC.

This clonotype was seen ten or more times. The rearrangement joins TRBV3-1 to TRBJ2-1; 11 nucleotides agree with TRBD2. This CDR3 contains 18 residues. Germline V gene sequence: CDR1 LGHDT, CDR2 YNNKEL (reference sequence). V trimming: 1 base; J trimming: 8 bases; junction bases outside the gene matches: 13. The chain's CDR3 is CASSQVSVLAGDRYEQFF. The CDR3 bases are TGTGCCAGCAGCCAAGTCAGCGTACTAGCGGGAGATAGATATGAGCAGTTCTTC.

This clonotype has at least ten counts. The chain uses TRBV29-1 and TRBJ1-1; no clear D gene. The germline CDR1 and CDR2 sequences are SQVTM and ANQGSEA. The V and J ends lost 4 bases and 1 base respectively, with 10 bases between them. This CDR3 comprises 13 residues. DNA for the CDR3: TGCAGCGTTGGTCCGTACCCGAACACTGAAGCTTTCTTT. Translating it yields CSVGPYPNTEAFF.

The table lists this clonotype with many counts. The rearrangement joins TRBV9 to TRBJ1-6, with D uncertain. The CDR3 runs to 14 residues. With 4 bases removed from V and 6 bases from J, the gap between germline ends came to 11 bases. Germline V gene lookup returns CDR1 SGDLS and CDR2 YYNGEE. For the CDR3, the DNA is TGTGCCAGCAGCTTGGGCACCCTTAATTCACCCCTCCACTTT. Translation: CASSLGTLNSPLHF.

A remark on this clonotype: An end of the junction differs from the germline gene, which may be a read error. This sequence joins TRBV27 and TRBJ2-7; 8 bases fit TRBD2. The CDR3 is 15 amino acids. Germline V CDR1 and CDR2: MNHEY, SMNVEV (reference sequence). The CDR3: CASRLWTSPLYEQYF. Written as DNA, the CDR3 is TGTGCCAGCAGGTTATGGACTAGCCCACTCTACGAGCAGTACTTC.

This clonotype showed up just a few times. The junction differs from germline at one of its ends, possibly a read error. The V and J genes are TRBV7-9 and TRBJ2-7; TRBD2 might be the D (6 bases). The length of the CDR3 is 17 residues. Per the germline V gene, CDR1 is SEHNR and CDR2 is FQNEAQ (reference sequence). The CDR3 DNA reads TGTGTCAGCAGCGGCAGCCGTTCGGGCCCTCGGGGGTACGAGCAGTACTTC. Protein sequence: CVSSGSRSGPRGYEQYF.

This clonotype has ten or more counts. CDR3 sequence (DNA): TGCGCCAGCAGCAACGGACAGGCCTTAGCCAAAAACATTCAGTACTTC. This translates into CASSNGQALAKNIQYF. V and J are TRBV5-1 and TRBJ2-4; 7 nucleotides match TRBD1. Trimming took 4 bases from V and 0 from J; bases not matched to a gene: 7. Germline CDR1 is SGHRS and CDR2 is YFSETQ. This CDR3 has 16 residues.

This clonotype was seen many times. The J gene is TRBJ2-7, the V gene TRBV27, with D possibly being TRBD1 (6 bases). Deletions cut 4 bases from V and 1 base from J, with 14 bases between. Germline lookup yields CDR1 MNHEY and CDR2 SMNVEV (reference sequence). The CDR3 spans 15 residues. CDR3 sequence (DNA): TGTGCCAGCAGTTACGGCTCCCAGGGGTCCTACGAGCAGTACTTC. Its translation: CASSYGSQGSYEQYF.

Ten or more counts support this clonotype. The J gene is TRBJ2-3, the V gene TRBV7-9, with D possibly TRBD2 on 6 matching bases. With 1 base removed from V and 4 bases from J, the gap between germline ends came to 18 bases. The CDR3 length is 17 residues. The germline CDR1 and CDR2 sequences are SEHNR and FQNEAQ (reference sequence). The CDR3 here is CASSLVLVAARADTQYF. The CDR3 DNA sequence: TGTGCCAGCAGCTTAGTCCTGGTAGCGGCTCGGGCAGATACGCAGTATTTT.

This clonotype was detected many times. CDR3 nucleotide sequence: TGCGCCAGCAGCTTGGAGAGAACTACAGATACGCAGTATTTT. Its translation: CASSLERTTDTQYF. J is TRBJ2-3 and V is TRBV5-1; D gene uncertain. Germline V gene lookup returns CDR1 SGHRS and CDR2 YFSETQ. With 0 bases removed from V and 3 bases from J, the gap between germline ends came to 8 bases. The CDR3 covers 14 residues.

There are many counts of this clonotype. The chain is built from TRBV3-1 and TRBJ1-2, with no clear D. There are 15 residues in the CDR3. With 2 bases removed from V and 2 bases from J, the gap between germline ends came to 12 bases. Per the germline V gene, CDR1 is LGHDT and CDR2 is YNNKEL (reference sequence). The CDR3 sequence: CASSQFRGVNYGYTF. CDR3 DNA: TGTGCCAGCAGCCAATTTCGGGGAGTCAACTATGGCTACACCTTC.

The chain employs TRBV12-3 or TRBV12-4 and TRBJ1-6, with D possibly matching TRBD1 (5 bases). Trimming removed 7 bases at V and 7 bases at J, with 14 bases between. This CDR3 is 14 amino acids long. The CDR3 spells CASTVTEGNSPLHF. DNA of the CDR3: TGTGCCAGCACCGTGACAGAGGGAAATTCACCCCTCCACTTT.

J is TRBJ1-4 and V is TRBV7-9; D gene unclear. Trimming took off 5 bases at V and 5 bases at J, with 15 bases between the two ends. This CDR3 comprises 15 residues. The germline V gene has CDR1 SEHNR and CDR2 FQNEAQ (reference sequence). CDR3 loop: CASSRGEWANEKLFF. The CDR3 bases are TGTGCCAGCAGCCGCGGGGAGTGGGCCAATGAAAAACTGTTTTTT. Filled out from reference TRBV7-9 and TRBJ1-4, the complete variable domain reads DTGVSQNPRHKITKRGQNVTFRCDPISEHNRLYWYRQTLGQGPEFLTYFQNEAQLEKSRLLSDRFSAERPKGSFSTLEIQRTEQGDSAMYLCASSRGEWANEKLFFGSGTQLSVL.

There are many counts of this clonotype. The chain has TRBV2 and TRBJ2-5; D remains unclear. Germline V lookup: CDR1 SNHLY, CDR2 FYNNEI. Trimming removed 3 bases from V and 1 base from J, with 12 bases in between. The CDR3 is 15 amino acids. The CDR3 region has the DNA TGTGCCAGCAGTGAGGGTAGCAGCCGCCAAGAGACCCAGTACTTC. Encoded protein: CASSEGSSRQETQYF.

Only a few counts were recorded for this clonotype. This may come from a read error, since a much larger clone is one base off. V and J are TRBV5-1 and TRBJ1-6; D is uncertain. The CDR3 loop spans 14 amino acids. CDR1 and CDR2 (germline): SGHRS, YFSETQ. Written as DNA, the CDR3 is TGCGCCAGCAGCCCCGGACGGGATAATTTACCCCTCCACTTT. Translation gives CASSPGRDNLPLHF.

This clonotype came up many times. This chain uses TRBV28 with TRBJ2-7; D assignment may be TRBD1 or TRBD2 (5 bases each). V lost 2 bases and J 4 bases, leaving 12 bases between the germline ends. The germline V gene has CDR1 MDHEN and CDR2 SYDVKM. The CDR3 consists of 14 residues. The chain's CDR3 is CASSLLGVGYEQYF. CDR3 in DNA: TGTGCCAGCAGTTTACTGGGGGTCGGTTACGAGCAGTACTTC.

There are many counts of this clonotype. The chain has TRBV28 and TRBJ2-6; a possible D gene is TRBD2 (5 bases). Trimming removed 4 bases from V and 1 base from J, with 14 bases in between. CDR3 length equals 17 residues. Germline V CDR1 and CDR2: MDHEN, SYDVKM. The CDR3 DNA follows: TGTGCCAGCAGTTACTCAAGCGGACTGTCTGGGGCCAACGTCCTGACTTTC. It codes for CASSYSSGLSGANVLTF.

This clonotype was observed at least ten times. The chain combines TRBV30 with TRBJ2-5; 9 nucleotides match TRBD1. Germline CDR1 GTSNPN, CDR2 SVGIG (reference sequence). J was trimmed by 2 bases and V by 1 base; bases with no gene match: 14. CDR3 length: 18 amino acids. CDR3 nucleotide sequence: TGTGCCTGGAGTGCAGGGGAGGGACAGGGAAATGTTCAAGAGACCCAGTACTTC. Its protein product is CAWSAGEGQGNVQETQYF.